Presented here are 18 T cell receptor beta chains from one specimen sequenced in a study of cytomegalovirus exposure and HLA in healthy donors. This PCR relied on a set of 60 Vbeta primers and 13 Jbeta primers. Profiling relied on immunoSEQ multiplex PCR, and the TCRdb table lists in-frame clones only, not all of them. The data contain approximately 40,000 clones, approximately 80% of them singletons. The sequenced sample consisted of PBMCs. The receptors were gathered from a woman under 30 in good health and CMV-seropositive.

The chain couples TRBV6-4 to TRBJ2-3; 8 nucleotides agree with TRBD2. Germline V lookup: CDR1 MRHNA, CDR2 SNTAGT. This CDR3 contains 14 residues. The J segment lost 5 bases and the V segment lost 6 bases, leaving 7 bases of the junction unmatched. The CDR3 nucleotides read TGTGCCAGCAGCGTATCGGGGGGGGGAGATACGCAGTATTTT. It translates to CASSVSGGGDTQYF.

This clone has a handful of counts. The chain employs TRBV11-3 and TRBJ1-6, with TRBD1 matching over 10 bases. Germline CDR1 SGHNT, CDR2 YENEEA. With 5 bases clipped from V and 9 bases from J, the junction kept 4 bases outside the gene matches. The CDR3 extends over 14 amino acids. Written as DNA, the CDR3 is TGTGCCAGCAGCACGGGACAGGGGAGTTCACCCCTCCACTTT. It is translated as CASSTGQGSSPLHF.

V usage is TRBV4-1 and J usage is TRBJ2-2; D call uncertain. Trimming removed 2 bases at V and 4 bases at J, with 11 bases between. The CDR3 has 15 amino acids. Germline-derived CDR1 and CDR2 are MGHRA and YSYEKL. The chain's CDR3 is CASSQKSLGTGELFF. As DNA, the CDR3 is TGCGCCAGCAGCCAAAAGTCCCTCGGCACCGGGGAGCTGTTTTTT.

The chain combines TRBV7-9 with TRBJ1-6, with 10 bases identical to TRBD1. From germline, CDR1 is SEHNR and CDR2 FQNEAQ (reference sequence). This CDR3 spans 16 amino acids. The V gene end was trimmed by 4 bases and the J gene end by 4 bases; junction bases not matched to a gene: 4. In DNA, the CDR3 is TGTGCCAGCAGCTCCCGACAGGGGGCATATAATTCACCCCTCCACTTT. Its translation is CASSSRQGAYNSPLHF.

This clone was picked up one time. The chain has TRBV7-2 and TRBJ2-1; perhaps TRBD1 as D (6 bases). V was clipped by 5 bases and J by 1 base, with 12 bases between them. From germline, CDR1 is SGHTA and CDR2 FQGNSA. The CDR3 totals 15 residues. CDR3 coding DNA: TGTGCCAGCAGCAAGGCACAGGGATCCTACAATGAGCAGTTCTTC. Translated: CASSKAQGSYNEQFF.

The chain has TRBV4-3 and TRBJ2-1, with 7 bases aligning to TRBD1. The CDR3 contains 15 residues. The V gene end was trimmed by 0 bases and the J gene end by 4 bases; junction bases not matched to a gene: 3. CDR1 is LGHNA, CDR2 YSLEER, per germline. The CDR3 coding sequence is TGCGCCAGCAGCCAAGATAGGGACAGATACAATGAGCAGTTCTTC. Its protein is CASSQDRDRYNEQFF.

The gene calls are TRBV27 and TRBJ2-1; 9 bases fit TRBD2. Unmatched junction bases numbered 12, after V lost 8 bases and J lost 4 bases. The CDR3 covers 16 residues. Per the germline V gene, CDR1 is MNHEY and CDR2 is SMNVEV (reference sequence). The CDR3 DNA is TGTGCCAGCTGGCCTAGCGGGACAGCGGCTTACAATGAGCAGTTCTTC. It is translated as CASWPSGTAAYNEQFF.

As regards this clone: Other DNA sequences within the sample encode an identical CDR3. The V gene is TRBV7-2, the J gene TRBJ2-1; TRBD2 matches at 8 bases. The germline CDR1 and CDR2 sequences are SGHTA and FQGNSA. The CDR3 is 14 residues long. J gave up 6 bases and V 0 bases, and 1 base lay outside the gene matches. This CDR3 is CASSLAGTSNEQFF. CDR3 DNA: TGTGCCAGCAGCTTAGCGGGGACTAGCAATGAGCAGTTCTTC.

V and J are TRBV5-1 and TRBJ1-2, with D perhaps TRBD1 (6 bases). CDR1 and CDR2 from the germline V gene are SGHRS and YFSETQ. V lost 4 bases and J 6 bases, leaving 16 bases between the germline ends. This CDR3 is built from 14 residues. Here the CDR3 reads CASSPGQLGHGYTF. In nucleotides, the CDR3 is TGCGCCAGCAGCCCCGGACAGTTAGGACATGGCTACACCTTC.

This chain uses TRBV19 with TRBJ1-1; no clear D gene. The germline gives CDR1 LNHDA, CDR2 SQIVND (reference sequence). Trimming took off 3 bases at V and 1 base at J, with 3 bases between the two ends. The CDR3 length is 12 residues. The CDR3 DNA follows: TGTGCCAGTAGTATTCAGAACACTGAAGCTTTCTTT. Its translation is CASSIQNTEAFF.

The genes are TRBV5-6 and TRBJ1-5; D not certain. CDR3 length: 14 residues. Trimming shortened V by 4 bases and J by 4 bases, and 12 bases separated the two germline ends. Germline V lookup: CDR1 SGHDT, CDR2 YYEEEE. CDR3 nucleotides: TGTGCCAGCAGCCTCGGGAGGAGGAATCAGCCCCAGCATTTT. As protein: CASSLGRRNQPQHF.

The chain uses TRBV2 and TRBJ1-5; D gene ambiguous. Germline CDR1 is SNHLY and CDR2 is FYNNEI. V lost 7 bases, J lost 15 bases, and 19 bases lay in between. This CDR3 is built from 12 residues. This CDR3 is CASTEGESTRHF. CDR3 DNA sequence: TGTGCCAGCACAGAGGGCGAGTCAACTCGGCATTTT.

V usage is TRBV7-9 and J usage is TRBJ2-7; possibly TRBD1 for D (5 bases). Germline assignment: CDR1 SEHNR and CDR2 FQNEAQ (reference sequence). CDR3 length equals 15 residues. The V end lost 5 bases, the J end lost 4 bases, and 18 bases lay between the germline ends. CDR3 region: CASSLTTETSYEQYF. The CDR3 nucleotides read TGTGCCAGCAGCCTAACGACAGAGACAAGTTACGAGCAGTACTTC.

This chain joins TRBV6-6 and TRBJ2-7, with 12 bases that match TRBD2. The CDR3 totals 16 residues. Germline V gene lookup returns CDR1 MNHNY and CDR2 SVGAGI (reference sequence). Unmatched junction bases numbered 12, after V lost 6 bases and J lost 6 bases. CDR3 protein: CASSGRRTSGALEQYF. As DNA, the CDR3 is TGTGCCAGCAGCGGAAGAAGGACTAGCGGGGCTCTCGAGCAGTACTTC.

The chain is built from TRBV5-6 and TRBJ2-7, with 7 nucleotides matching TRBD1. CDR3 size: 14 residues. The germline gives CDR1 SGHDT, CDR2 YYEEEE. V lost 5 bases to trimming and J lost 0 bases; unmatched junction nucleotides: 5. CDR3 amino acids: CASSPGTVSYEQYF. The CDR3 region has the DNA TGTGCCAGCAGTCCGGGGACAGTCTCCTACGAGCAGTACTTC. The whole variable domain, filled in from reference TRBV5-6 and TRBJ2-7, reads DAGVTQSPTHLIKTRGQQVTLRCSPKSGHDTVSWYQQALGQGPQFIFQYYEEEERQRGNFPDRFSGHQFPNYSSELNVNALLLGDSALYLCASSPGTVSYEQYFGPGTRLTVT.

The genes are TRBV11-2 and TRBJ2-5; 8 nucleotides line up with TRBD2. The DNA end favors TRBJ2-7, so the J call may be wrong. Germline lookup yields CDR1 SGHAT and CDR2 FQNNGV. The CDR3 has 14 residues. The CDR3 region has the DNA TGTGCCAGCAGCTCCCCGCGGGGGGCTCACGAGCAGTACTTC. Protein: CASSSPRGAHEQYF.

The rearrangement uses TRBV9 and TRBJ2-7, with 11 bases lining up with TRBD2. The CDR3 sequence is 15 residues long. Unmatched junction bases numbered 7, after V lost 2 bases and J lost 6 bases. From germline, CDR1 is SGDLS and CDR2 YYNGEE. The CDR3 region has the DNA TGTGCCAGCAGCGTTGCCGGGACTAGCGGCGCCGAGCAGTACTTC. Translated, it gives CASSVAGTSGAEQYF. Supplemented by reference TRBV9 and TRBJ2-7, the full variable domain reads DSGVTQTPKHLITATGQRVTLRCSPRSGDLSVYWYQQSLDQGLQFLIQYYNGEERAKGNILERFSAQQFPDLHSELNLSSLELGDSALYFCASSVAGTSGAEQYFGPGTRLTVT.

This chain connects TRBV28 to TRBJ1-3; the match to TRBD1 covers 8 bases. V dropped 4 bases and J dropped 0; count of bases not matched to a gene: 2. From germline, CDR1 is MDHEN and CDR2 SYDVKM. CDR3 length equals 15 residues. The CDR3 is CASSWDRNSGNTIYF. In DNA, the CDR3 is TGTGCCAGCAGTTGGGACAGGAACTCTGGAAACACCATATATTTT.